The 20 T cell receptor beta chains reported below all come from one sample, sequenced in a study of shared clonotypes between healthy human individuals. Produced via immunoSEQ multiplex PCR; TCRdb's table is partial and in-frame only. The repertoire holds 2.3 million or so clones, approximately 93% seen once, with roughly 0.36% in the top ten. The specimen sequenced was naive CD4+ T cells from PBMCs. Subset defined: CD45RA+ positively selected. The source of these receptors is a young man in good health. Some clones in this sample may be carry-over from other donors' samples.

J is TRBJ2-7 and V is TRBV7-2; TRBD2 might be the D (6 bases). Germline V lookup: CDR1 SGHTA, CDR2 FQGNSA. Trimming left V 1 base short and J 8 bases short, with 18 bases between. This CDR3 region has 15 residues. The CDR3 bases are TGTGCCAGCAGCTTAGGTGTTTTAGCGGCGTTGAAGCAGTACTTC. Protein sequence: CASSLGVLAALKQYF.

The chain has TRBV5-1 and TRBJ2-1; tentative D call: TRBD2 (6 bases). The ends were cut back, 0 bases at V and 7 bases at J, with 14 bases in the middle. Germline V gene lookup returns CDR1 SGHRS and CDR2 YFSETQ. The CDR3 length is 15 residues. The CDR3 spells CASSLEVGGRNEQFF. DNA for the CDR3: TGCGCCAGCAGCTTGGAAGTGGGAGGTCGGAATGAGCAGTTCTTC.

The DNA of the CDR3 is TGCAGCGTTTTGGACGGGGGTTCGTACGAGCAGTACTTC. Protein: CSVLDGGSYEQYF. This chain connects TRBV29-1 to TRBJ2-7; maybe TRBD2 (6 bases). Deletions cut 5 bases from V and 4 bases from J, with 15 bases between. CDR1 and CDR2 (germline): SQVTM, ANQGSEA. The CDR3 is 13 amino acids.

The chain uses TRBV7-2 and TRBJ1-1; unclear D gene. CDR3 length: 16 amino acids. Trimming pared 2 bases from V and 4 bases from J, leaving 17 bases between. The germline V gene encodes CDR1 SGHTA and CDR2 FQGNSA. The CDR3 here is CASSLFRAPRGTEAFF. The CDR3 DNA is TGTGCCAGCAGCTTATTCCGGGCTCCTCGGGGCACTGAAGCTTTCTTT.

This chain uses TRBV7-2 with TRBJ1-2, with D perhaps matching TRBD1 (6 bases). Germline V gives CDR1 SGHTA, CDR2 FQGNSA. With 4 bases removed from V and 4 bases from J, the gap between germline ends came to 13 bases. This CDR3 is built from 14 residues. CDR3 DNA sequence: TGTGCCAGCAGCTCCGGCCGGACAGCCTATGGCTACACCTTC. Protein product: CASSSGRTAYGYTF.

This clone has only one observation. The rearrangement links TRBV6-1 to TRBJ1-5; the D gene is possibly TRBD1 (5 bases). CDR1 MNHNS and CDR2 SASEGT come from the germline V gene. The CDR3 loop spans 14 amino acids. Between the trimmed V and J ends, which lost 7 bases and 0 bases, there was a span of 10 bases. The CDR3 reads CASTGTDSNQPQHF. CDR3 DNA: TGTGCCAGCACAGGGACGGATAGCAATCAGCCCCAGCATTTT.

V usage is TRBV30 and J usage is TRBJ1-2; D gene unclear. The CDR3 has 13 amino acids. Germline lookup yields CDR1 GTSNPN and CDR2 SVGIG (reference sequence). V gave up 0 bases and J gave up 8 bases, with 13 bases separating them. The CDR3: CAWSVVIGSGYTF. CDR3 DNA: TGTGCCTGGAGTGTAGTAATAGGGTCGGGCTACACCTTC.

The V gene is TRBV11-2, the J gene TRBJ2-4; 9 bases are a match to TRBD1. Germline assignment: CDR1 SGHAT and CDR2 FQNNGV. The CDR3 is 14 residues long. V lost 3 bases to trimming and J lost 5 bases; unmatched junction nucleotides: 2. CDR3 protein: CASSFRDRENIQYF. The DNA of the CDR3 is TGTGCCAGCAGCTTCCGGGACAGGGAAAACATTCAGTACTTC. The full variable domain, with the rest looked up from reference TRBV11-2 and TRBJ2-4, is EAGVAQSPRYKIIEKRQSVAFWCNPISGHATLYWYQQILGQGPKLLIQFQNNGVVDDSQLPKDRFSAERLKGVDSTLKIQPAKLEDSAVYLCASSFRDRENIQYFGAGTRLSVL.

This clone came up once. The chain links TRBV11-2 to TRBJ2-7; 12 positions match TRBD1. The CDR3 is 15 amino acids. Germline trimming cut 5 bases from V and 3 bases from J; bases unmatched to any gene: 5. Germline assignment: CDR1 SGHAT and CDR2 FQNNGV. The CDR3 region is CASSTGTGGFYEQYF. CDR3 sequence (DNA): TGTGCCAGCAGCACCGGGACAGGGGGCTTCTACGAGCAGTACTTC.

This chain uses TRBV28 with TRBJ1-4; 9 bases map to TRBD1. With V trimmed by 4 bases and J by 8 bases, 8 bases remained unmatched. There are 15 residues in the CDR3. Germline assignment: CDR1 MDHEN and CDR2 SYDVKM. The CDR3 DNA sequence: TGTGCCAGCAGTTCCGCGACAGGGGGAGGGGAAAAACTGTTTTTT. This translates into CASSSATGGGEKLFF. The full variable domain, its missing parts supplied by reference TRBV28 and TRBJ1-4, is DVKVTQSSRYLVKRTGEKVFLECVQDMDHENMFWYRQDPGLGLRLIYFSYDVKMKEKGDIPEGYSVSREKKERFSLILESASTNQTSMYLCASSSATGGGEKLFFGSGTQLSVL.

This rearrangement joins TRBV18 to TRBJ2-3; 9 bases are shared with TRBD1. This CDR3 has 17 residues. Germline V lookup: CDR1 KGHSH, CDR2 LQKENI. The ends lost 3 bases at V and 1 base at J; junction bases unmatched: 8. The CDR3 here is CASSPSSGTGRTDTQYF. The CDR3 DNA is TGTGCCAGCTCACCCTCTTCCGGGACAGGGCGCACAGATACGCAGTATTTT.

The table lists this clone with a count of one. The chain employs TRBV19 and TRBJ1-1; TRBD1 matches at 8 bases. Germline CDR1 reads LNHDA; CDR2 reads SQIVND (reference sequence). This CDR3 is 13 amino acids long. V shed 6 bases, J shed 8 bases, and the junction held 8 bases outside the gene matches. CDR3 in amino acids: CASSADRAWEAFF. The CDR3 region has the DNA TGTGCCAGTAGCGCGGACAGGGCTTGGGAAGCTTTCTTT.

The chain has TRBV6-1 and TRBJ2-1, with D unresolved. In germline, CDR1 is MNHNS, CDR2 SASEGT. Trimming stripped 6 bases from V and 4 bases from J, with 13 bases between. The CDR3 runs to 14 residues. The CDR3 DNA follows: TGTGCCAGCAGCCCTAGGATTTCGTACAATGAGCAGTTCTTC. It is translated as CASSPRISYNEQFF.

The J gene is TRBJ2-5, the V gene TRBV5-1, with 8 bases aligning to TRBD1. The germline V gene encodes CDR1 SGHRS and CDR2 YFSETQ. Trimming took 3 bases from V and 4 from J; bases not matched to a gene: 8. The CDR3 totals 15 residues. CDR3 region: CASSSYGTGGETQYF. The CDR3 coding sequence is TGCGCCAGCAGCTCCTATGGAACAGGGGGAGAGACCCAGTACTTC.

This sequence joins TRBV7-6 and TRBJ2-1, with D unresolved. The CDR3 runs 14 residues. V was clipped by 0 bases and J by 4 bases, with 7 bases between them. Germline V gene data show CDR1 as SGHVS and CDR2 as FNYEAQ. As DNA, the CDR3 is TGTGCCAGCAGCTTAGCGCCCCTTTACAATGAGCAGTTCTTC. This codes for CASSLAPLYNEQFF. Combining the CDR3 with reference TRBV7-6 and TRBJ2-1 gives the whole variable domain GAGVSQSPRYKVTKRGQDVALRCDPISGHVSLYWYRQALGQGPEFLTYFNYEAQQDKSGLPNDRFSAERPEGSISTLTIQRTEQRDSAMYRCASSLAPLYNEQFFGPGTRLTVL.

The J gene is TRBJ2-3, the V gene TRBV28; possible D gene TRBD2, 6 bases. V was trimmed by 3 bases and J by 2 bases, leaving 18 bases between them. Germline V CDR1 and CDR2: MDHEN, SYDVKM. This CDR3 region has 17 residues. In DNA form, the CDR3 reads TGTGCCAGCAGTTTTTCCGGTGCTAGCGCTTACACAGATACGCAGTATTTT. Translating it yields CASSFSGASAYTDTQYF.

This clone was detected once. This chain uses TRBV6-1 with TRBJ2-5, with a tentative D call TRBD1 (6 bases). CDR3 length equals 15 residues. Trimming stripped 1 base from V and 9 bases from J, with 18 bases between. Germline V gene data show CDR1 as MNHNS and CDR2 as SASEGT. The CDR3 is CASSEEGTRNLSQYF. The CDR3 DNA sequence: TGTGCCAGCAGTGAAGAGGGGACACGGAACCTATCCCAGTACTTC.

The V call is TRBV7-8, the J call TRBJ1-2; 10 nucleotides agree with TRBD1. V trimming: 2 bases; J trimming: 6 bases; junction bases outside the gene matches: 6. The CDR3 sequence is 15 residues long. CDR1 is SGHVS and CDR2 is FQNEAQ in the germline V gene. CDR3 residues: CASSLSGQGIHGYTF. The CDR3 DNA is TGTGCCAGCAGCTTATCGGGACAGGGGATACATGGCTACACCTTC.

This clone was counted between two and nine times. The chain has TRBV12-5 and TRBJ1-1, with a weak D call TRBD1 (5 bases). This CDR3 has 14 amino acids. V was trimmed by 7 bases and J by 0 bases, leaving 12 bases between them. CDR1 is LGHNT, CDR2 FRNRAP, per germline. The CDR3 DNA is TGTGCTAGTGCCTCGGGGCACATGAACACTGAAGCTTTCTTT. It is translated as CASASGHMNTEAFF.

The CDR3 DNA reads as TGTGCCAGCAGCTTAGAGAGGGTGGGGCCTGATACGCAGTATTTT. This translates into CASSLERVGPDTQYF. This chain uses TRBV11-2 with TRBJ2-3; tentatively, D is TRBD1 or TRBD2 (5 bases each). Germline lookup yields CDR1 SGHAT and CDR2 FQNNGV. The CDR3 length is 15 residues. The V gene lost 0 bases and the J gene lost 6 bases, with 13 bases spanning the gap.